This TCR beta chain derives from a study of spatial heterogeneity in lung cancer. This clonotype was seen a handful of times. Germline V gives CDR1 SGHRS, CDR2 YFSETQ. CDR3 size: 13 residues. The V end lost 1 base, the J end lost 5 bases, and 10 bases lay between the germline ends. Unique molecular identifiers tagged every individual TCR cDNA molecule. TCRdb passed the 5' RACE reads through MiXCR, listing each CDR3 protein once. The sample lists approximately 81,000 distinct CDR3 sequences; over 10% were seen once. Time point in this sample: sample taken at primary tumor resection. Unsorted whole RNA of tumor, nontumor lung or frozen PBMC was sequenced.

The J gene is TRBJ2-7, the V gene TRBV5-1; D possibly corresponds to TRBD1 (5 bases). This clonotype was sampled from a male donor with early-stage non-small cell lung cancer. Sequencing used PBMCs, obtained at surgery. The CDR3 DNA follows: TGCGCCAGCAGCTTGCAGGGTCCCGACGAGCAGTACTTC. This encodes CASSLQGPDEQYF.